This is a list of T cell receptor beta chains from one sample in a study of blood T cells in healthy people across ages. Each CDR3 protein is one row after TCRdb ran MiXCR on the 5' RACE reads. The sample includes about 630,000 distinct CDR3 sequences, 20% to 25% of them seen just once. Sequencing used blood. The receptors stem from a man between 65 and 85 years old in good health. Both conserved end residues are part of each CDR3. Each record gives: V gene, J gene, clone size, D gene, CDR3 protein, CDR3 DNA. The D gene is left open where the match is weak. Clone size is shown for a subset of rows, as once, few, many or a class of expanded clone.

TRBV20-1,TRBJ1-5,-,-,CSAPGPAGPQHF,TGCAGTGCCCCCGGGCCCGCGGGGCCCCAGCATTTT
TRBV5-1,TRBJ2-1,many,TRBD2,CASSDSGSRYNEQFF,TGCGCCAGCAGCGATAGCGGGAGTCGGTACAATGAGCAGTTCTTC
TRBV5-1,TRBJ2-1,few,-,CASSPWTEYNEQFF,TGCGCCAGCAGCCCTTGGACAGAGTACAATGAGCAGTTCTTC
TRBV20-1,TRBJ2-3,-,-,CSAIWGITDTQYF,TGCAGTGCCATCTGGGGTATCACAGATACGCAGTATTTT
TRBV12-3/TRBV12-4,TRBJ2-3,-,-,CASSSVARVIADTQYF,TGTGCCAGCAGTTCCGTAGCGAGAGTGATAGCAGATACGCAATATTTT
TRBV7-9,TRBJ2-1,-,TRBD2,CASSPPVGEGRNEQFF,TGTGCCAGCAGCCCGCCCGTGGGGGAGGGCCGCAATGAGCAGTTCTTC
TRBV20-1,TRBJ2-7,many,TRBD1,CSASDVGRGLNYEQYF,TGCAGTGCTAGCGACGTCGGCAGGGGGCTAAACTACGAGCAGTACTTC
TRBV7-9,TRBJ2-7,few,-,CASSFDRSEQYF,TGTGCCAGCAGCTTCGACAGGAGCGAGCAGTACTTC
TRBV5-1,TRBJ1-4,few,TRBD1,CASSLETGLKEKLFF,TGCGCCAGCAGCTTGGAGACAGGGTTGAAGGAAAAACTGTTTTTT
TRBV3-1,TRBJ2-1,few,-,CASSQVRTGTSEQFF,TGTGCCAGCAGCCAAGTTAGGACAGGGACTAGTGAGCAGTTCTTC
TRBV15,TRBJ2-6,-,TRBD1,CATSRDNRGSGANVLTF,TGTGCCACCAGCAGAGATAACAGGGGCTCTGGGGCCAACGTCCTGACTTTC
TRBV2,TRBJ2-7,-,TRBD2,CASSEGGLAGGPDEQYF,TGTGCCAGCAGTGAAGGTGGACTAGCGGGAGGGCCGGATGAGCAGTACTTC
TRBV5-6,TRBJ2-5,many,-,CASSPLTAGGMMIF,TGTGCCAGCAGCCCCCTAACGGCCGGCGGGATGATGATCTTC
TRBV20-1,TRBJ2-2,few,TRBD1,CSAPRDSRNTGELFF,TGCAGTGCTCCCCGGGACAGCCGAAACACCGGGGAGCTGTTTTTT
TRBV2,TRBJ2-7,few,-,CASSEIYEQYF,TGTGCCAGCAGTGAAATCTACGAGCAGTACTTC
TRBV18,TRBJ2-7,-,-,CASSLIGGSSYEQYF,TGTGCCAGCTCACTAATAGGGGGGAGCTCCTACGAGCAGTACTTC
TRBV19,TRBJ2-5,-,-,CASSPRTEETQYF,TGTGCCAGTAGTCCGAGGACAGAAGAGACCCAGTACTTC
TRBV20-1,TRBJ2-3,-,TRBD2,CSAATSGRSTDTQYF,TGCAGTGCCGCGACTAGCGGGAGGTCGACAGATACGCAGTATTTT
TRBV24-1,TRBJ1-1,-,-,CATSDSLNTEAFF,TGTGCCACCAGTGACAGTCTGAACACTGAAGCTTTCTTT
TRBV5-1,TRBJ2-7,-,-,CASSRGGNIGEQYF,TGCGCCAGCAGCCGGGGCGGGAATATAGGCGAGCAGTACTTC
TRBV7-3,TRBJ2-2,-,TRBD2,CASSLSPGLAIAGELFF,TGTGCCAGCAGCTTGTCTCCGGGACTAGCAATTGCCGGGGAGCTGTTTTTT
TRBV29-1,TRBJ1-2,many,-,CSVDRGYGYTF,TGCAGCGTTGATAGGGGGTATGGCTACACCTTC
TRBV20-1,TRBJ2-2,few,-,CSARSVSGAGELFF,TGCAGTGCTAGAAGTGTATCGGGTGCGGGGGAGCTGTTTTTT
TRBV3-1,TRBJ2-5,few,TRBD2,CASSQDRWRELETQYF,TGTGCCAGCAGCCAAGATAGGTGGCGGGAGTTAGAGACCCAGTACTTC
TRBV12-3/TRBV12-4,TRBJ2-3,few,-,CASSSGIITDTQYF,TGTGCCAGCAGCTCGGGGATCATCACAGATACGCAGTATTTT
TRBV20-1,TRBJ1-4,-,-,CSAHGRSTNEKLFF,TGCAGTGCGCACGGACGGTCAACTAATGAAAAACTGTTTTTT
TRBV20-1,TRBJ2-3,-,-,CSARDPKRSTDTQYF,TGCAGTGCTAGAGATCCTAAGCGGTCCACAGATACGCAGTATTTT
TRBV10-3,TRBJ2-1,few,TRBD2,CAISSGSNEQFF,TGTGCCATTAGTAGCGGGAGCAATGAGCAGTTCTTC
TRBV6-5,TRBJ1-5,-,TRBD1,CASSTGQGADQPQHF,TGTGCCAGCAGTACCGGACAGGGGGCAGATCAGCCCCAGCATTTT
TRBV5-1,TRBJ2-7,-,-,CASSLRVPSYEQYF,TGCGCCAGCAGCCTGCGGGTACCCTCCTACGAGCAGTACTTC
TRBV4-3,TRBJ2-1,many,TRBD2,CASSQAPSGSPRSSYNEQFF,TGCGCCAGCAGCCAGGCCCCTAGCGGGAGTCCTCGTAGCTCCTACAATGAGCAGTTCTTC
TRBV11-2,TRBJ2-5,-,TRBD2,CASSLPGLEPKGGTQYF,TGTGCCAGCAGCTTACCGGGACTAGAGCCTAAGGGCGGGACCCAGTACTTC
TRBV5-1,TRBJ2-1,-,-,CASSLEGTLGNEQFF,TGCGCCAGCAGCTTGGAGGGGACTCTTGGAAATGAGCAGTTCTTC
TRBV29-1,TRBJ2-4,few,-,CSVVYGETKNIQYF,TGCAGCGTGGTGTACGGAGAAACCAAAAACATTCAGTACTTC
TRBV29-1,TRBJ2-1,-,-,CSGGRSQVTEQFF,TGCAGCGGAGGAAGGTCCCAGGTTACTGAGCAGTTCTTC
TRBV4-1,TRBJ1-1,many,TRBD1,CASSHPGQGVTEAFF,TGCGCCAGCAGCCATCCGGGACAGGGGGTCACTGAAGCTTTCTTT
TRBV20-1,TRBJ2-7,-,TRBD1,CSAFTGVEQYF,TGCAGTGCATTCACAGGGGTCGAGCAGTACTTC